The 30 T cell receptor beta chains presented below share a single source sample, sequenced in a study of blood T cells in healthy people across ages (dated by TCRdb to the mid-2010s). Library creation used 5' RACE. The sequencer listed for this sample is Illumina HiSeq 2500. The second PCR ran for about 6 to 12 cycles and used a J-beta primer mix along with a sample-barcoded 5' primer. Starting from the raw public reads, TCRdb applied fastp trimming at Q25, assembled clones with MiXCR and retained in-frame beta chains. Identical CDR3 proteins give one entry, which carries the most common genes and DNA. Across this sample there are around 820,000 distinct CDR3 sequences, with roughly 25% seen only once. The ten largest account for around 3.6% of the sample. The same specimen was also included in a second study, on T cells of mothers and their children.

Sequences were obtained from blood. These receptors originate from a boy aged 5-17 years in good health.

This clonotype was detected a few times. The chain carries TRBV7-2 and TRBJ2-4, with 7 bases fitting TRBD2. The trim removed 4 bases at V and 2 bases at J, leaving 5 bases unmatched. The CDR3 loop spans 15 amino acids. Germline V gives CDR1 SGHTA, CDR2 FQGNSA. CDR3 bases: TGTGCCAGCAGCTGGGAGGGGCAACCCAAAAACATTCAGTACTTC. Protein sequence: CASSWEGQPKNIQYF. Variable domain in full (rest from reference TRBV7-2 and TRBJ2-4): GAGVSQSPSNKVTEKGKDVELRCDPISGHTALYWYRQSLGQGLEFLIYFQGNSAPDKSGLPSDRFSAERTGGSVSTLTIQRTQQEDSAVYLCASSWEGQPKNIQYFGAGTRLSVL.

The gene calls are TRBV4-3 and TRBJ2-1; weak D call: TRBD2 (6 bases). Germline values: CDR1 LGHNA, CDR2 YSLEER. This CDR3 has 18 residues. Trimming stripped 1 base from V and 0 bases from J, with 16 bases between. CDR3 protein: CASSQGRGGKSSYNEQFF. The CDR3 region has the DNA TGCGCCAGCAGCCAAGGGCGGGGCGGTAAGAGCTCCTACAATGAGCAGTTCTTC.

With respect to this clonotype: One junction end disagrees with the germline gene, perhaps due to a read error. The rearrangement uses TRBV12-3 or TRBV12-4 and TRBJ2-1, with D unresolved. This CDR3 has 12 residues. The CDR3 DNA follows: TGTGCCAGCGGTTTAGAAAGCAATGAGCAGTTCTTC. Translating it yields CASGLESNEQFF.

This clonotype has only a few counts. The chain uses TRBV5-6 and TRBJ2-1; perhaps TRBD2 as D (5 bases). Germline V gene lookup returns CDR1 SGHDT and CDR2 YYEEEE. Between the trimmed V and J ends, which lost 4 bases and 9 bases, there was a span of 17 bases. This CDR3 has 14 residues. The DNA of the CDR3 is TGTGCCAGCAGCCGTCGGGGTAGCGCAACTGAGCAGTTCTTC. Encoded protein: CASSRRGSATEQFF.

A note on this clonotype: The junction differs from germline at one of its ends, possibly a read error. The chain has TRBV20-1 and TRBJ2-5; 9 bases are shared with TRBD2. The germline V gene has CDR1 DFQATT and CDR2 SNEGSKA (reference sequence). This CDR3 contains 14 residues. Written as DNA, the CDR3 is TGCGGTGCTAGAGAGCGGGGGGCCCGGGAGACCCAGTACTTC. This gives the protein CGARERGARETQYF.

A single count supports this clonotype. V is TRBV20-1 and J is TRBJ2-2, with TRBD2 as a possible D gene (6 bases). V gave up 3 bases and J gave up 4 bases, with 21 bases separating them. CDR3 length: 17 residues. Per germline, CDR1 DFQATT and CDR2 SNEGSKA (reference sequence). The CDR3 loop is CSARRRTSQTFTGELFF. In DNA form, the CDR3 reads TGCAGTGCTAGGAGAAGAACTAGCCAGACCTTCACCGGGGAGCTGTTTTTT.

This chain uses TRBV27 with TRBJ2-1; D is ambiguous. V lost 6 bases and J 0 bases, leaving 12 bases between the germline ends. Germline assignment: CDR1 MNHEY and CDR2 SMNVEV (reference sequence). The CDR3 covers 15 residues. CDR3 in amino acids: CASRIPRSSYNEQFF. In nucleotides, the CDR3 is TGTGCCAGCAGAATACCCCGGAGCTCCTACAATGAGCAGTTCTTC.

This chain uses TRBV6-5 with TRBJ2-1; D gene ambiguous. The V end lost 0 bases, the J end lost 11 bases, and 8 bases lay between the germline ends. The CDR3 loop spans 12 amino acids. CDR1 is MNHEY, CDR2 SVGAGI, per germline. In DNA form, the CDR3 reads TGTGCCAGCAGTTACTCGGGTGGTCAGCAGTTCTTC. It is translated as CASSYSGGQQFF.

The chain combines TRBV29-1 with TRBJ1-1; a possible D gene is TRBD1 (5 bases). V dropped 1 base and J dropped 0 bases, with 12 bases sitting between them. The CDR3 sequence is 15 residues long. Germline values: CDR1 SQVTM, CDR2 ANQGSEA. CDR3 region: CSVEGPDSLNTEAFF. CDR3 nucleotide sequence: TGCAGCGTTGAAGGCCCAGACAGTTTGAACACTGAAGCTTTCTTT.

V is TRBV20-1 and J is TRBJ2-6, with D unresolved. The germline V gene has CDR1 DFQATT and CDR2 SNEGSKA (reference sequence). V was pared by 6 bases and J by 0 bases, with 6 bases between. The CDR3 has 13 amino acids. The CDR3 DNA reads as TGCAGTGCCGTGAGCTCTGGGGCCAACGTCCTGACTTTC. Residues: CSAVSSGANVLTF.

The V call is TRBV2, the J call TRBJ2-3; D perhaps matches TRBD1 (5 bases). The germline V gene encodes CDR1 SNHLY and CDR2 FYNNEI. The CDR3 extends over 13 amino acids. V was trimmed by 3 bases and J by 7 bases, leaving 11 bases between them. The CDR3 nucleotides read TGTGCCAGCAGTGACCCGCAGGGTTATACGCAGTATTTT. Its translation: CASSDPQGYTQYF.

This clonotype has just a few counts. This chain uses TRBV5-4 with TRBJ2-6, with TRBD1 matching over 7 bases. The V gene's germline CDR1 is SGHNT and CDR2 YYREEE (reference sequence). V was pared by 1 base and J by 4 bases, with 2 bases of the junction left unmatched. There are 15 residues in the CDR3. The CDR3, as DNA: TGTGCCAGCAGCTTGACAGGGGACGGGGCCAACGTCCTGACTTTC. Its protein product is CASSLTGDGANVLTF.

This chain uses TRBV12-3 or TRBV12-4 with TRBJ2-7, with D possibly being TRBD1 (6 bases). V was clipped by 6 bases and J by 4 bases, with 19 bases between them. The CDR3 runs to 15 residues. This CDR3 reads CASSAPRQEKYEQYF. CDR3 in DNA: TGTGCCAGCAGCGCCCCACGACAGGAAAAATACGAGCAGTACTTC.

This chain links TRBV6-2 or TRBV6-3 with TRBJ2-5; TRBD2 aligns across 7 bases. Germline-derived CDR1 and CDR2 are MNHEY and SVGEGT. This CDR3 is built from 14 residues. With V trimmed by 2 bases and J by 5 bases, 5 bases remained unmatched. The chain's CDR3 is CASSYGLAAETQYF. CDR3 in DNA: TGTGCCAGCAGTTACGGGCTAGCGGCGGAGACCCAGTACTTC.

In this sample, this clonotype turned up once. The rearrangement joins TRBV6-2 or TRBV6-3 to TRBJ2-1; tentative D call: TRBD2 (7 bases). The CDR3 extends over 13 amino acids. Between the trimmed V and J ends, which lost 2 bases and 7 bases, there was a span of 9 bases. Looked up from germline, CDR1 is MNHEY and CDR2 is SVGEGT. CDR3: CASSYGGANEQFF. In nucleotides, the CDR3 is TGTGCCAGCAGTTACGGGGGGGCTAATGAGCAGTTCTTC.

This clonotype came up a few times. V usage is TRBV29-1 and J usage is TRBJ1-5, with 9 bases fitting TRBD1. The CDR3 is 16 amino acids. Germline V gene sequence: CDR1 SQVTM, CDR2 ANQGSEA. V was pared by 5 bases and J by 0 bases, with 8 bases of the junction left unmatched. The CDR3 DNA is TGCAGCGTTTCCGGGACAGGGTTTTATAGCAATCAGCCCCAGCATTTT. Translation gives CSVSGTGFYSNQPQHF.

Only a few counts were recorded for this clonotype. The chain combines TRBV7-3 with TRBJ2-5, with a weak D call TRBD1 (5 bases). The better agreement between TRBJ2-1 and the DNA end casts doubt on the J call. CDR3 size: 13 residues. Germline V gene lookup returns CDR1 SGHTA and CDR2 FQGTGA. The CDR3 sequence: CASSLNSGSEQFF. The CDR3 coding sequence is TGTGCCAGCAGCTTAAACTCAGGGTCTGAGCAGTTCTTC.

The J gene is TRBJ2-2, the V gene TRBV20-1; possibly TRBD2 for D (6 bases). V was pared by 0 bases and J by 5 bases, with 13 bases between. CDR1 is DFQATT, CDR2 SNEGSKA, per germline (reference sequence). This CDR3 comprises 15 residues. CDR3 DNA: TGCAGTGCTAGAGAAGGCCTAGCGATTACCGGGGAGCTGTTTTTT. Translated, it gives CSAREGLAITGELFF.

The V call is TRBV28, the J call TRBJ2-7, with a weak D call TRBD1 (5 bases). V lost 6 bases and J 6 bases, leaving 15 bases between the germline ends. The CDR3 covers 13 residues. Per the germline V gene, CDR1 is MDHEN and CDR2 is SYDVKM. This CDR3 reads CASRIKFQGEQYF. The CDR3 nucleotides read TGTGCCAGCAGAATTAAGTTTCAGGGCGAGCAGTACTTC.

This clonotype was counted between two and nine times. The gene calls are TRBV20-1 and TRBJ2-6; the match to TRBD1 covers 8 bases. Germline CDR1 is DFQATT and CDR2 is SNEGSKA (reference sequence). V shed 1 base and J 4 bases; nucleotides not matched to a gene: 12. CDR3 length: 18 residues. In DNA, the CDR3 is TGCAGTGCTAGAGGTATAGGACAGGGAGTCTGGGGGGCCAACGTCCTGACTTTC. Translated, it gives CSARGIGQGVWGANVLTF.

The table lists this clonotype with a few counts. The V call is TRBV7-9, the J call TRBJ2-2, with D uncertain. From germline, CDR1 is SEHNR and CDR2 FQNEAQ (reference sequence). The CDR3 consists of 13 residues. With 5 bases removed from V and 5 bases from J, the gap between germline ends came to 9 bases. Here the CDR3 DNA reads TGTGCCAGCAGCCCTTACAGTACCGGGGAGCTGTTTTTT. As protein: CASSPYSTGELFF. The full variable domain, its missing parts supplied by reference TRBV7-9 and TRBJ2-2, is DTGVSQNPRHKITKRGQNVTFRCDPISEHNRLYWYRQTLGQGPEFLTYFQNEAQLEKSRLLSDRFSAERPKGSFSTLEIQRTEQGDSAMYLCASSPYSTGELFFGEGSRLTVL.

There are a few counts of this clonotype. The chain is built from TRBV7-8 and TRBJ1-3; D gene ambiguous. Per germline, CDR1 SGHVS and CDR2 FQNEAQ. This CDR3 has 16 residues. The V gene lost 5 bases and the J gene lost 3 bases, with 17 bases spanning the gap. The CDR3 loop is CASSRDLGPIGNTIYF. The CDR3 bases are TGTGCCAGCAGCCGGGATCTGGGCCCGATTGGAAACACCATATATTTT.

This clonotype has just a few counts. The V and J genes are TRBV27 and TRBJ2-5; D may be TRBD1 (5 bases). The better agreement between TRBJ2-1 and the DNA end casts doubt on the J call. Germline CDR1 and CDR2: MNHEY and SMNVEV (reference sequence). The CDR3 has 15 residues. The CDR3: CASSPTDDRYNEQFF. In nucleotides, the CDR3 is TGTGCCAGCAGTCCGACAGATGACCGATACAATGAGCAGTTCTTC.

Here the CDR3 reads CASSEGVGRGDEQYF. The DNA for the CDR3 is TGTGCCAGCAGTGAAGGGGTCGGGAGGGGAGACGAGCAGTACTTC. The chain uses TRBV6-1 and TRBJ2-7; TRBD2 agrees at 8 bases. In germline, CDR1 is MNHNS, CDR2 SASEGT. This CDR3 is built from 15 residues. V was clipped by 1 base and J by 5 bases; unmatched bases: 7.

The chain links TRBV9 to TRBJ1-1; maybe TRBD1 (5 bases). The CDR3 runs to 15 residues. CDR1 and CDR2 from the germline V gene are SGDLS and YYNGEE. The V gene lost 3 bases and the J gene lost 1 base, with 13 bases spanning the gap. The DNA for the CDR3 is TGTGCCAGCAGCGGCCGGGACGGAGCGAACACTGAAGCTTTCTTT. Protein product: CASSGRDGANTEAFF.

Only a few counts were recorded for this clonotype. The V and J genes are TRBV4-3 and TRBJ1-1; 7 positions match TRBD1. The CDR3 has 21 amino acids. Germline CDR1 is LGHNA and CDR2 is YSLEER. The trim removed 0 bases at V and 4 bases at J, leaving 23 bases unmatched. CDR3 protein: CASSQDHLTVEGAPAGTEAFF. The CDR3 nucleotides read TGCGCCAGCAGCCAAGATCATTTGACGGTTGAGGGGGCGCCAGCCGGCACTGAAGCTTTCTTT.

V and J are TRBV9 and TRBJ1-4; a weak D match, TRBD1 (5 bases). This CDR3 is built from 16 residues. V was shortened by 0 bases and J by 5 bases, with 14 bases between the two germline ends. Germline assignment: CDR1 SGDLS and CDR2 YYNGEE. The CDR3 DNA is TGTGCCAGCAGCGTAGCTACGGGCAGGGCGAATGAAAAACTGTTTTTT. Its translation is CASSVATGRANEKLFF.

This clonotype was counted ten times or more. The chain is built from TRBV15 and TRBJ2-3; tentative D call: TRBD2 (6 bases). The germline gives CDR1 LNHNV, CDR2 YYDKDF (reference sequence). V dropped 0 bases and J dropped 4 bases, with 14 bases sitting between them. The CDR3 loop spans 16 amino acids. CDR3 protein: CATSRDRRGLADTQYF. The CDR3 region has the DNA TGTGCCACCAGCAGAGATAGGCGGGGTCTCGCAGATACGCAGTATTTT.

V and J are TRBV27 and TRBJ2-1, with 8 bases lining up with TRBD1. TRBJ2-5 explains the end of the DNA better; the J call may be wrong. The CDR3 extends over 14 amino acids. Per the germline V gene, CDR1 is MNHEY and CDR2 is SMNVEV (reference sequence). Written as DNA, the CDR3 is TGTGCCAGCAGAACTACGGACAGGGTTGGGACCCAGTACTTC. Residues: CASRTTDRVGTQYF.

The rearrangement joins TRBV7-9 to TRBJ2-5; 11 bases line up with TRBD2. V lost 3 bases to trimming and J lost 9 bases; unmatched junction nucleotides: 6. Germline values: CDR1 SEHNR, CDR2 FQNEAQ (reference sequence). This CDR3 has 14 amino acids. CDR3 protein: CASSFGTSGFSQYF. Written as DNA, the CDR3 is TGTGCCAGCAGCTTCGGGACTAGCGGATTTTCCCAGTACTTC.